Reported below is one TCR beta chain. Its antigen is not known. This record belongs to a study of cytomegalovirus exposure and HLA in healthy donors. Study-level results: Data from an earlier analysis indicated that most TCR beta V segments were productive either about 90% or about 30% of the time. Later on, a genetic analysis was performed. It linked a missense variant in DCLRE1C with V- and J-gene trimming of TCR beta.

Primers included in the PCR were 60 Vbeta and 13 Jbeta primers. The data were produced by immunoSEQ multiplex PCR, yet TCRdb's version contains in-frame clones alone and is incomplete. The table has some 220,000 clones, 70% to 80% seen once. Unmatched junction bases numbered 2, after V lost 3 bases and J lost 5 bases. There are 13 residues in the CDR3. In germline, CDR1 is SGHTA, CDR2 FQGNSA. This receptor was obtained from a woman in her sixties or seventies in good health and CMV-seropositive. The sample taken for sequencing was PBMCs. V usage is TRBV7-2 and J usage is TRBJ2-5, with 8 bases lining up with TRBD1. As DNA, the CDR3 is TGTGCCAGCAGCTTTCAGGGGGCGGAGACCCAGTACTTC. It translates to CASSFQGAETQYF.